Below, one TCR beta chain is given with its context. CDR3 size: 13 residues. Germline-derived CDR1 and CDR2 are SGHDT and YYEEEE. Trimming cost V 0 bases and J 7 bases, with 8 bases left between them. The data stem from a study of blood T cell repertoires in COVID-19. At the level of the study: COVID-19 samples collected from the United States, Italy and Spain covered acute and convalescent phases. T cells, B-cell-depleted T cells, or PBMCs provided the cDNA or gDNA that served as material.

Recruited during active infection, patients (from Seattle) were subsequently followed longitudinally. How the authors handled the data: Estimates of nucleated cell counts were drawn from the amplification of reference gene primers. Data came from immunoSEQ multiplex PCR; TCRdb stores just in-frame clones and leaves some out. The V and J calls and clone size come from that table; D and trimming were worked out from the DNA. The sample contains fewer than 200,000 clones, about 81% of which appear only once. The chain uses TRBV5-6 and TRBJ2-1; D unresolved. Sequencing input: peripheral blood. This clonotype was obtained from a woman aged 60 to 75 with COVID-19, enrolled during active disease. CDR3 nucleotide sequence: TGTGCCAGCAGCTTGGGGCCCATGAATGAGCAGTTCTTC. This encodes CASSLGPMNEQFF.